These 14 T cell receptor beta chains came from one sample sequenced in a study of cytomegalovirus exposure and HLA in healthy donors. PCR amplification relied on 60 Vbeta primers (plus 13 Jbeta primers). TCRdb keeps only in-frame clones here, not all; method: immunoSEQ multiplex PCR. The sample has roughly 200,000 clones; over 75% are singletons. Sequenced: PBMCs. The receptors originated from a woman between 45 and 65 years old in good health and CMV-seronegative.

The V call is TRBV18, the J call TRBJ2-1, with D possibly being TRBD2 (5 bases). Trimming removed 5 bases from V and 5 bases from J, with 16 bases in between. The germline CDR1 and CDR2 sequences are KGHSH and LQKENI. There are 15 residues in the CDR3. This CDR3 reads CASSAMSGTNNEQFF. DNA for the CDR3: TGTGCCAGCTCAGCAATGAGCGGAACGAACAATGAGCAGTTCTTC.

V gene TRBV27 combines with J gene TRBJ1-1; D is possibly TRBD1 (6 bases). Trimming cost V 6 bases and J 1 base, with 12 bases left between them. The CDR3 sequence is 14 residues long. CDR1 is MNHEY, CDR2 SMNVEV, per germline (reference sequence). CDR3 amino acids: CASRWDTGNTEAFF. Written as DNA, the CDR3 is TGTGCCAGCAGGTGGGACACCGGGAACACTGAAGCTTTCTTT.

The rearrangement uses TRBV5-6 and TRBJ2-5; 8 bases map to TRBD1. V trimming: 4 bases; J trimming: 6 bases; junction bases outside the gene matches: 8. The CDR3 consists of 14 residues. CDR1 and CDR2 from the germline V gene are SGHDT and YYEEEE. CDR3 nucleotide sequence: TGTGCCAGCAGCATAGGACAGGGTAAGAAGACCCAGTACTTC. It encodes CASSIGQGKKTQYF.

The chain is built from TRBV29-1 and TRBJ2-7, with D possibly being TRBD2 (6 bases). This CDR3 spans 13 amino acids. Germline V gives CDR1 SQVTM, CDR2 ANQGSEA. Trimming stripped 2 bases from V and 2 bases from J, with 10 bases between. In DNA, the CDR3 is TGCAGCGTTGAAACGGGGGAGGCCTACGAGCAGTACTTC. Translated, it gives CSVETGEAYEQYF.

The chain has TRBV7-2 and TRBJ2-5; 8 bases agree with TRBD2. Germline V gives CDR1 SGHTA, CDR2 FQGNSA. The CDR3 extends over 13 amino acids. V lost 5 bases and J lost 9; bases outside the gene matches: 8. CDR3 DNA: TGTGCCAGCAGCATCAGCGGGGGCGGGGCCCAGTACTTC. This encodes CASSISGGGAQYF. The variable domain in full, with the rest retrieved from reference TRBV7-2 and TRBJ2-5, is GAGVSQSPSNKVTEKGKDVELRCDPISGHTALYWYRQSLGQGLEFLIYFQGNSAPDKSGLPSDRFSAERTGGSVSTLTIQRTQQEDSAVYLCASSISGGGAQYFGPGTRLLVL.

V and J are TRBV9 and TRBJ1-1; 8 nucleotides agree with TRBD1. V was pared by 0 bases and J by 3 bases, with 10 bases of the junction left unmatched. Germline CDR1 SGDLS, CDR2 YYNGEE. This CDR3 has 17 amino acids. This CDR3 is CASSVDGGTGGYTEAFF. CDR3 in DNA: TGTGCCAGCAGCGTAGACGGGGGAACAGGGGGGTACACTGAAGCTTTCTTT.

The J gene is TRBJ1-2, the V gene TRBV27; 7 positions match TRBD1. The germline gives CDR1 MNHEY, CDR2 SMNVEV (reference sequence). The CDR3 is 15 residues long. V lost 4 bases to trimming and J lost 10 bases; unmatched junction nucleotides: 15. CDR3 nucleotides: TGTGCCAGCAGTTCCTTATCGTATAGACAGGGTAACTACACCTTC. Its protein product is CASSSLSYRQGNYTF.

The rearrangement uses TRBV28 and TRBJ1-4; 8 bases map to TRBD1. Losses at the gene ends were 6 bases for V and 0 bases for J; bases not matched to a gene: 3. The CDR3 sequence is 15 residues long. From germline, CDR1 is MDHEN and CDR2 SYDVKM. As DNA, the CDR3 is TGTGCCAGCAGCCCAGGGGGCGCAACTAATGAAAAACTGTTTTTT. This encodes CASSPGGATNEKLFF.

The genes are TRBV14 and TRBJ2-5, with 9 nucleotides matching TRBD1. The assigned J gene may be wrong: the sequence end matches TRBJ2-7 better. Germline CDR1 SGHDN, CDR2 FVKESK. The CDR3 consists of 15 residues. CDR3 loop: CASSLPGQGSYEQYF. CDR3 sequence (DNA): TGTGCCAGCAGCCTACCGGGACAGGGCTCCTACGAGCAGTACTTC.

J is TRBJ1-1 and V is TRBV6-4; 11 bases align to TRBD1. From germline, CDR1 is MRHNA and CDR2 SNTAGT. After removal of 10 bases from V and 4 bases from J, the junction contained 11 bases not matched to a gene. The CDR3 totals 15 residues. The CDR3 DNA is TGTGCCACCGGCGGACAGGGGGCGCTACCCACTGAAGCTTTCTTT. As protein: CATGGQGALPTEAFF.

The genes are TRBV27 and TRBJ2-7; a weak D match, TRBD1 (5 bases). This CDR3 has 15 residues. V gave up 5 bases and J gave up 0 bases, with 14 bases separating them. Germline V gives CDR1 MNHEY, CDR2 SMNVEV (reference sequence). In nucleotides, the CDR3 is TGTGCCAGCAGTCGAGACAGCGATCCCTCCTACGAGCAGTACTTC. Translation: CASSRDSDPSYEQYF.

The chain combines TRBV18 with TRBJ1-1; D ambiguous. The CDR3 is 15 residues long. V was clipped by 5 bases and J by 0 bases, with 13 bases between them. Germline CDR1 reads KGHSH; CDR2 reads LQKENI. The DNA of the CDR3 is TGTGCCAGCTCAACTAGCTATAGAATGAACACTGAAGCTTTCTTT. This gives the protein CASSTSYRMNTEAFF.

The V and J genes are TRBV2 and TRBJ2-7; 8 bases fit TRBD1. CDR3 length equals 14 residues. V lost 3 bases and J lost 4; bases outside the gene matches: 5. Germline loops: CDR1 SNHLY, CDR2 FYNNEI. CDR3: CASSEWQGAYEQYF. CDR3 nucleotide sequence: TGTGCCAGCAGTGAGTGGCAGGGGGCATACGAGCAGTACTTC. The full variable domain, in which reference TRBV2 and TRBJ2-7 provide the parts outside the CDR3, is EPEVTQTPSHQVTQMGQEVILRCVPISNHLYFYWYRQILGQKVEFLVSFYNNEISEKSEIFDDQFSVERPDGSNFTLKIRSTKLEDSAMYFCASSEWQGAYEQYFGPGTRLTVT.

The genes are TRBV7-9 and TRBJ2-7; TRBD1 aligns across 12 bases. The CDR3 is 18 residues long. Germline loops: CDR1 SEHNR, CDR2 FQNEAQ (reference sequence). Trimming took 5 bases from V and 5 from J; bases not matched to a gene: 16. This CDR3 is CASSPSPGQGAYFDEQYF. In DNA form, the CDR3 reads TGTGCCAGCAGCCCTTCCCCGGGACAGGGGGCGTATTTCGACGAGCAGTACTTC.